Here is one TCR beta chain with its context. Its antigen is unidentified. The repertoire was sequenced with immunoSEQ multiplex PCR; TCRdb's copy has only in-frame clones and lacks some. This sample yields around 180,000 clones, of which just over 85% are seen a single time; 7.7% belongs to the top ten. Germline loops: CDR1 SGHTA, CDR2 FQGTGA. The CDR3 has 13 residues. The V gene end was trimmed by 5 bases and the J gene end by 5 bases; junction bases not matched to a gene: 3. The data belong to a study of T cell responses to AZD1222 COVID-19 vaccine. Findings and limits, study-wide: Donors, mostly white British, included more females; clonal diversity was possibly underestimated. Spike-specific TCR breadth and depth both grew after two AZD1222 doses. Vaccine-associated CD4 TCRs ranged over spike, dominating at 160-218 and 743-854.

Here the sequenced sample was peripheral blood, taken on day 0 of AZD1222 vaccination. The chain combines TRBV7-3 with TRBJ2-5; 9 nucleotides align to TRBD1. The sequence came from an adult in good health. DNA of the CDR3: TGTGCCAGCAGCCAACAGGGGGCTGAGACCCAGTACTTC. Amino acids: CASSQQGAETQYF.